The clone carrying this T cell receptor beta chain has more than one count but fewer than ten. Germline lookup yields CDR1 SGHRS and CDR2 YFSETQ. V dropped 0 bases and J dropped 3 bases, with 9 bases sitting between them. CDR3 length: 14 residues. These data come from a study of response to subunit inactivated influenza vaccine. MiXCR, run by TCRdb on the RT-PCR reads, gives a single entry per CDR3 protein. Among 450,000 to 600,000 distinct CDR3 sequences listed, under 9% were seen once. The sequence derives from a man between 50 and 70 years old who received an inactivated influenza vaccine. The sequencing used PBMCs from blood, collected approximately 25 months after vaccination. The genes are TRBV5-1 and TRBJ1-2; perhaps TRBD1 as D (6 bases). CDR3 nucleotide sequence: TGCGCCAGCAGCTTGGCCCCAGGGGACTATGGCTACACCTTC. This translates into CASSLAPGDYGYTF.